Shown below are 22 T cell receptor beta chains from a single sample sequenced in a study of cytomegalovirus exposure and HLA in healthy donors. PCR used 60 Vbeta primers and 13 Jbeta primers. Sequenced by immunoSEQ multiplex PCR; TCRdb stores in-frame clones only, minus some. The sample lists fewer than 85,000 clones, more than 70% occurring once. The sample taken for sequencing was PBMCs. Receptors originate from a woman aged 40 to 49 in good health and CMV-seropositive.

The chain's CDR3 is CASSLAGQGVPPLHF. In nucleotides, the CDR3 is TGCGCCAGCAGCTTGGCAGGACAGGGTGTACCACCCCTCCACTTT. The chain joins TRBV5-1 to TRBJ1-6; 8 bases line up with TRBD1. The CDR3 totals 15 residues. The V gene's germline CDR1 is SGHRS and CDR2 YFSETQ. J lost 11 bases, V lost 0 bases, and 7 bases had no gene match.

In nucleotides, the CDR3 is TGTGCCAGCAGCAGACAGGACAATCAGCCCCAGCATTTT. Protein product: CASSRQDNQPQHF. The chain is built from TRBV2 and TRBJ1-5, with D maybe TRBD1 (6 bases). Germline loops: CDR1 SNHLY, CDR2 FYNNEI. V lost 6 bases to trimming and J lost 3 bases, with 9 bases between them. This CDR3 contains 13 residues.

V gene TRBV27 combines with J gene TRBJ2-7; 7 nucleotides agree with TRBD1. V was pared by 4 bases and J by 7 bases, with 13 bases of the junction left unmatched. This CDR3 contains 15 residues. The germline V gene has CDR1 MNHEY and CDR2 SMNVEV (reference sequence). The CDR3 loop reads CASSSRDSVSWEQYF. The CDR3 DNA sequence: TGTGCCAGCAGTTCCCGGGACAGCGTCTCCTGGGAGCAGTACTTC.

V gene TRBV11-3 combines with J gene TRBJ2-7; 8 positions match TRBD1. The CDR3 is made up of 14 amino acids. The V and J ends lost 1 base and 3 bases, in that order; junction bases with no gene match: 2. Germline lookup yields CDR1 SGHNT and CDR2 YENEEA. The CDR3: CASSLGGQVYEQYF. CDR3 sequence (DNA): TGTGCCAGCAGCTTAGGGGGACAGGTCTACGAGCAGTACTTC.

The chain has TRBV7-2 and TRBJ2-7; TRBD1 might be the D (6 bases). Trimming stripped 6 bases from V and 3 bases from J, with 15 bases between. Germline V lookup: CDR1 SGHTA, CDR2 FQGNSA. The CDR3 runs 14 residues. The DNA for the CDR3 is TGTGCCAGCAGTTCGAGGGGGAGAGGCTACGAGCAGTACTTC. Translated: CASSSRGRGYEQYF.

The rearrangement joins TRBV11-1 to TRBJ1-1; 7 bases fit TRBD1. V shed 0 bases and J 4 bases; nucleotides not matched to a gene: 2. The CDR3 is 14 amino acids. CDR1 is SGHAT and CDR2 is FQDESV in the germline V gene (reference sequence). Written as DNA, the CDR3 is TGTGCCAGCAGCTTAGCCACAGGGGTCACTGAAGCTTTCTTT. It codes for CASSLATGVTEAFF.

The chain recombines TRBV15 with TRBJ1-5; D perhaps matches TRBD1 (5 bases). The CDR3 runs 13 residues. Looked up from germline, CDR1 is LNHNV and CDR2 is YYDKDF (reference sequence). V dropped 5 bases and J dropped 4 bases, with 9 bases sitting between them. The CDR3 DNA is TGTGCCACCAGCTTAGACAGAAATCAGCCCCAGCATTTT. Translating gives CATSLDRNQPQHF.

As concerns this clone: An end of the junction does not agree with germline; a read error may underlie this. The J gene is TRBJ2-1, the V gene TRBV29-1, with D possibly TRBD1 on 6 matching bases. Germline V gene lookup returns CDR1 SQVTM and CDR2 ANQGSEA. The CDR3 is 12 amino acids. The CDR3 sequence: CSVEGTRNEQFF. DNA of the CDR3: TGCAGCGTGGAAGGGACACGGAATGAGCAGTTCTTC.

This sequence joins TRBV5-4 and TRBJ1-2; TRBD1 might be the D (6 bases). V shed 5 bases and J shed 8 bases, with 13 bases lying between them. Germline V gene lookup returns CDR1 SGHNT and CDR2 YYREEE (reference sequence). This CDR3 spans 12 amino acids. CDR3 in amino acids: CASSQRGSGYTF. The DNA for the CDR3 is TGTGCCAGCAGTCAAAGGGGGTCCGGCTACACCTTC.

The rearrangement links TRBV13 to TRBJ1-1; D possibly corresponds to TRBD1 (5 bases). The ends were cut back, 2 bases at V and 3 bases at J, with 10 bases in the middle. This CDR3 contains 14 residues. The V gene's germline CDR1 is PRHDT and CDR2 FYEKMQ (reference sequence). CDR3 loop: CASSLPGGDTEAFF. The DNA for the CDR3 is TGTGCCAGCAGCTTACCGGGGGGTGACACTGAAGCTTTCTTT.

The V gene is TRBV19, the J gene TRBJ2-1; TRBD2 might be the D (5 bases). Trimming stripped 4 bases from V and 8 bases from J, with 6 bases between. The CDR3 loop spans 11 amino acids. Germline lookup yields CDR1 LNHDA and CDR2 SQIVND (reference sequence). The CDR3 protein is CASSREYEQFF. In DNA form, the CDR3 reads TGTGCCAGTAGTAGGGAGTATGAGCAGTTCTTC.

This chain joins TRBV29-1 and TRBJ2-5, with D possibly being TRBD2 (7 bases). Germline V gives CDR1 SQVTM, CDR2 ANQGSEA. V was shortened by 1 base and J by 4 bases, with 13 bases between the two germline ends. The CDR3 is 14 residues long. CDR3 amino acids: CSVEATGRGETQYF. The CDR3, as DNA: TGCAGCGTTGAAGCTACAGGGAGGGGAGAGACCCAGTACTTC.

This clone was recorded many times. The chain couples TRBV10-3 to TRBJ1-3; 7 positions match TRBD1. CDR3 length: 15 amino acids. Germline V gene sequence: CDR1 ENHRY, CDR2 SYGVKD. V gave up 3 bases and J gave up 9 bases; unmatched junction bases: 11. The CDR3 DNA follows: TGTGCCATCAGTGAATCACCGACAGGGATGGGCACCATATATTTT. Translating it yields CAISESPTGMGTIYF.

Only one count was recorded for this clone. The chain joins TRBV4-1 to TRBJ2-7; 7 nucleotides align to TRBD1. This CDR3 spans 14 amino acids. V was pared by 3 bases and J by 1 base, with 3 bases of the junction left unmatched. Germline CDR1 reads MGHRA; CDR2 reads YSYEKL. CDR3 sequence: CASSHGTASYEQYF. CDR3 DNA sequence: TGCGCCAGCAGCCACGGGACAGCATCCTACGAGCAGTACTTC.

CDR3 nucleotide sequence: TGTGCCAGTAGCCAAGGACAGTTCAACACCATATATTTT. Translating gives CASSQGQFNTIYF. The rearrangement uses TRBV19 and TRBJ1-3; a weak D match, TRBD1 (6 bases). Trimming took off 6 bases at V and 7 bases at J, with 13 bases between the two ends. CDR1 is LNHDA, CDR2 SQIVND, per germline (reference sequence). The CDR3 covers 13 residues.

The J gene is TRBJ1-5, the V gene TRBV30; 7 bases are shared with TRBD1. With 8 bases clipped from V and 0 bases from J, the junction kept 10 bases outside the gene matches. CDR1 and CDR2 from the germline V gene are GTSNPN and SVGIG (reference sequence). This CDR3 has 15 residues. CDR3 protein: CAPEFGTASNQPQHF. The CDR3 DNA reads TGTGCCCCAGAATTCGGGACAGCTAGCAATCAGCCCCAGCATTTT.

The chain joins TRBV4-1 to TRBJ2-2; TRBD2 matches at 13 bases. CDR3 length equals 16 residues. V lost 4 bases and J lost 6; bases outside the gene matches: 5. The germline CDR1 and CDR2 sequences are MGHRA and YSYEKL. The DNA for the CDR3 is TGCGCCAGCAGCCCCCGGACTAGCGGGGGTGCCGGGGAGCTGTTTTTT. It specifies CASSPRTSGGAGELFF.

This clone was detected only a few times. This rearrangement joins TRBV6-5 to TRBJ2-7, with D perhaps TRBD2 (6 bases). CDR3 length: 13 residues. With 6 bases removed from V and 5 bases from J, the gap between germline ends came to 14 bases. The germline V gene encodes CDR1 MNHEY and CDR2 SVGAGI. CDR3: CASSRGGDHEQYF. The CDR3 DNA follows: TGTGCCAGCAGCCGGGGCGGGGACCACGAGCAGTACTTC.

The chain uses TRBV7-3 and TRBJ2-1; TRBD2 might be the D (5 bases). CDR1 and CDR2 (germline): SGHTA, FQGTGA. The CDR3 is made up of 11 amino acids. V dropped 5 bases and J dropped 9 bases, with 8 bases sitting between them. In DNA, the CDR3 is TGTGCCAGCAGCGCGGGTGGTGAGCAGTTCTTC. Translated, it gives CASSAGGEQFF.

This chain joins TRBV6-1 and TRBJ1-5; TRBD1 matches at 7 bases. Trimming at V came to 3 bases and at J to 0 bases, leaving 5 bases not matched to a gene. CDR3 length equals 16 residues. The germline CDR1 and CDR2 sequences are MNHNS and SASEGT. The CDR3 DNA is TGTGCCAGCAGTGACGGGACAGTTTATAGCAATCAGCCCCAGCATTTT. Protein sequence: CASSDGTVYSNQPQHF.

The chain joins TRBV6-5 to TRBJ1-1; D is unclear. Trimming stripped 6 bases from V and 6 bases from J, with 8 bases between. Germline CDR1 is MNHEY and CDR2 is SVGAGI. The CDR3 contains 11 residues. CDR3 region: CASRDTAEAFF. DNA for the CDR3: TGTGCCAGCAGAGACACAGCTGAAGCTTTCTTT.

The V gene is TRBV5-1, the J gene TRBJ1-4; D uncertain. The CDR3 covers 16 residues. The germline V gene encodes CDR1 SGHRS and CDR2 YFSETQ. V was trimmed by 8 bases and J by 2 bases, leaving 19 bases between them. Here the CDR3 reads CASREETARTNEKLFF. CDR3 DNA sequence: TGCGCCAGTAGGGAGGAAACGGCCAGGACTAATGAAAAACTGTTTTTT.